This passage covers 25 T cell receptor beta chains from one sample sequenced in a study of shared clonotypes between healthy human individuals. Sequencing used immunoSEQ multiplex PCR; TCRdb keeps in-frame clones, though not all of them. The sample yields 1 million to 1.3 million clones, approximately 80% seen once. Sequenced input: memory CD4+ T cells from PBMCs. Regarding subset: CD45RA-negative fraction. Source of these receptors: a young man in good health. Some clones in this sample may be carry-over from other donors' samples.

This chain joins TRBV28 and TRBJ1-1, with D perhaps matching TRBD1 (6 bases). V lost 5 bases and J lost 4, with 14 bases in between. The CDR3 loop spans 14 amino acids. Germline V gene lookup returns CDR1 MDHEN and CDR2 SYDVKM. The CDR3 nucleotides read TGTGCCAGCAGTGTACACTCAGGGGTCACTGAAGCTTTCTTT. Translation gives CASSVHSGVTEAFF.

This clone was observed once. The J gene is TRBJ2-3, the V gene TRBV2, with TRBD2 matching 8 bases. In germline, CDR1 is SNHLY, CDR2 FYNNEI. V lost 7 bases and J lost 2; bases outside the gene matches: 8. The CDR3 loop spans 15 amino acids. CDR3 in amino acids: CASNMWTSSTDTQYF. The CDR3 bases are TGTGCCAGCAATATGTGGACTAGCTCCACAGATACGCAGTATTTT.

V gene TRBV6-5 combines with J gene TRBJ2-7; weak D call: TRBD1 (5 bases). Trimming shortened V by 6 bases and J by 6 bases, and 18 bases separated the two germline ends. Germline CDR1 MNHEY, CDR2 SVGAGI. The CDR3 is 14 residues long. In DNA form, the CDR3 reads TGTGCCAGCAGACACCAGGGTGTGTACGGCGAGCAGTACTTC. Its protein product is CASRHQGVYGEQYF.

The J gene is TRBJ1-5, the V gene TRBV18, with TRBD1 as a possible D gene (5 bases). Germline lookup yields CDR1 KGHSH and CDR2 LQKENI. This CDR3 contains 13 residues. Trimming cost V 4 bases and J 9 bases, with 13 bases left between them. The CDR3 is CASSQGPGGPQHF. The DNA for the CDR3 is TGTGCCAGCTCACAGGGCCCCGGGGGGCCCCAGCATTTT.

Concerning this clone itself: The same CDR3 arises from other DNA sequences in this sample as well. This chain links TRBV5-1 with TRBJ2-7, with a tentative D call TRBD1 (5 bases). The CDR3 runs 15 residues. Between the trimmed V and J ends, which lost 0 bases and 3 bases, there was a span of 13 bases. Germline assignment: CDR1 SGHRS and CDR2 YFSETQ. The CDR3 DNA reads TGCGCCAGCAGCTTGGGTCTGGCAGGGAACTACGAGCAGTACTTC. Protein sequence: CASSLGLAGNYEQYF.

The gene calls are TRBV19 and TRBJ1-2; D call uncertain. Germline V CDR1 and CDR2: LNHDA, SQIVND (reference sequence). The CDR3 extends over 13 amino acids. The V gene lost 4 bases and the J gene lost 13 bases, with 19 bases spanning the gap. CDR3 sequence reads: CASSTRRLSRSTF. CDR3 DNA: TGTGCCAGTAGTACCCGACGGCTCTCTAGAAGCACCTTC.

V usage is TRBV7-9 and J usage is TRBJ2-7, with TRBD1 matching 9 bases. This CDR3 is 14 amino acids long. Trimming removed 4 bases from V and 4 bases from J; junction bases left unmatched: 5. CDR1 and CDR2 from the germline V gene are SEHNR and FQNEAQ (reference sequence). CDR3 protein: CASSSGQGWYEQYF. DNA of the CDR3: TGTGCCAGCAGCTCGGGACAGGGTTGGTACGAGCAGTACTTC.

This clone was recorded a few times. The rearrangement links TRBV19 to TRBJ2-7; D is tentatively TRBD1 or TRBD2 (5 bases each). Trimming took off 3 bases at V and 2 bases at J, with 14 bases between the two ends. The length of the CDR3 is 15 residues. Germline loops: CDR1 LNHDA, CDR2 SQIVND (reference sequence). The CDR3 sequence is CASSMGLWGAYEQYF. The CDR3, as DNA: TGTGCCAGTAGTATGGGGCTGTGGGGAGCCTACGAGCAGTACTTC.

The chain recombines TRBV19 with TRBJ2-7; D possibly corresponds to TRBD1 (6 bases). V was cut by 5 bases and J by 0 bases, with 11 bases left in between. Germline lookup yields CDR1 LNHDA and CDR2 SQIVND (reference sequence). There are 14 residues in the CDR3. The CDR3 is CASSHRVSSYEQYF. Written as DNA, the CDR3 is TGTGCCAGTAGTCACAGGGTCAGCTCCTACGAGCAGTACTTC.

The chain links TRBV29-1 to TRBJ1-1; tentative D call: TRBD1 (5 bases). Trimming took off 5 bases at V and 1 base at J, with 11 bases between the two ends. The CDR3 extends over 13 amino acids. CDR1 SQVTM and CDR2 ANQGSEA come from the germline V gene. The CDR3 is CSVPGGRNTEAFF. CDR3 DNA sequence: TGCAGCGTTCCCGGGGGACGGAACACTGAAGCTTTCTTT.

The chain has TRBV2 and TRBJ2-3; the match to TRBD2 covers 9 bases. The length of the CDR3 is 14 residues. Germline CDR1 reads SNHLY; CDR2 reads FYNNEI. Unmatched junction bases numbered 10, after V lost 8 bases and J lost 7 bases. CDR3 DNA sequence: TGTGCCAGCCTTAGTAGCGGGAGCTGGAATACGCAGTATTTT. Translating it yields CASLSSGSWNTQYF.

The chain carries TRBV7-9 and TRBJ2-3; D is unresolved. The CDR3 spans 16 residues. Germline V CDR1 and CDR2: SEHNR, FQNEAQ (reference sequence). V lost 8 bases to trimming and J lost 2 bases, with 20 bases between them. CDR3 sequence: CASQPSAFLPTDTQYF. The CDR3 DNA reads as TGTGCCAGCCAACCCTCGGCCTTTCTTCCCACAGATACGCAGTATTTT.

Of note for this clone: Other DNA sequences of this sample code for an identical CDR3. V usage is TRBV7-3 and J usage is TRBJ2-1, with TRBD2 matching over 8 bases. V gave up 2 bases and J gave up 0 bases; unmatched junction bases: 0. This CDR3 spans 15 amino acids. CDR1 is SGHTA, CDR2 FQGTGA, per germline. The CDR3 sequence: CASSLGTSSYNEQFF. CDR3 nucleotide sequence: TGTGCCAGCAGCTTAGGGACTAGCTCCTACAATGAGCAGTTCTTC.

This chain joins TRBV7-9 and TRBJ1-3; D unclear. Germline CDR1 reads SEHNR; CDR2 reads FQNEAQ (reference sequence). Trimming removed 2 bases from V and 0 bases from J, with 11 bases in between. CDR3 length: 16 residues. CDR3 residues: CASSLHALFSGNTIYF. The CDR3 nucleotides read TGTGCCAGCAGCTTACATGCACTCTTCTCTGGAAACACCATATATTTT.

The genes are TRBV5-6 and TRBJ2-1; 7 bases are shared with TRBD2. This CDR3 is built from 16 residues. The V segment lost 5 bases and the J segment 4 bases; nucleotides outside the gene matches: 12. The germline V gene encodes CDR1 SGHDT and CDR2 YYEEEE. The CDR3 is CASSRGGNPQYNEQFF. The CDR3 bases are TGTGCCAGCAGTCGCGGGGGTAACCCACAATACAATGAGCAGTTCTTC.

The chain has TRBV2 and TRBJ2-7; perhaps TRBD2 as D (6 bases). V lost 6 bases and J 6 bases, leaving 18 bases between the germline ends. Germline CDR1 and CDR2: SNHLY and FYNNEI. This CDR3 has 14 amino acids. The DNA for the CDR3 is TGTGCCAGCAGAGTGGACGCGGGGAGAAGCGAGCAGTACTTC. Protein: CASRVDAGRSEQYF.

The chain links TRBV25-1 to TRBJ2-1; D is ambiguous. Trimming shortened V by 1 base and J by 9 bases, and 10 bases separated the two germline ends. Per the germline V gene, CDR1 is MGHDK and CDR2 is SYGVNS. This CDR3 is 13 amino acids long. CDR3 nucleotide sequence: TGTGCCAGCAGTGAATCAGTGGTGGGTGAGCAGTTCTTC. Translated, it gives CASSESVVGEQFF.

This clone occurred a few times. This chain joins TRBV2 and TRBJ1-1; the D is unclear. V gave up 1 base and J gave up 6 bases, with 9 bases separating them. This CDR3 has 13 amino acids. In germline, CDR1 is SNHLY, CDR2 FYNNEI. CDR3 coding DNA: TGTGCCAGCAGTGAAGGTGGGTACGCTGAAGCTTTCTTT. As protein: CASSEGGYAEAFF.

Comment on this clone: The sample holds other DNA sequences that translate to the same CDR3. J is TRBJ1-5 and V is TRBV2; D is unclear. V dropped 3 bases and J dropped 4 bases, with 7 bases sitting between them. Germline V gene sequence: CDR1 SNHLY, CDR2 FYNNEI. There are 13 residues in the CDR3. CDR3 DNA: TGTGCCAGCAGTGATCGCGAAAATCAGCCCCAGCATTTT. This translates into CASSDRENQPQHF. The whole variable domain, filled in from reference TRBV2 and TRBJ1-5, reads EPEVTQTPSHQVTQMGQEVILRCVPISNHLYFYWYRQILGQKVEFLVSFYNNEISEKSEIFDDQFSVERPDGSNFTLKIRSTKLEDSAMYFCASSDRENQPQHFGDGTRLSIL.

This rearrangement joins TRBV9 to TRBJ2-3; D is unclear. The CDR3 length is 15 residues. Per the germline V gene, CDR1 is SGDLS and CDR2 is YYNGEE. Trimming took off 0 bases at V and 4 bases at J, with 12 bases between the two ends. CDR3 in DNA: TGTGCCAGCAGCGTAGGGATGGTAGGGTCAGATACGCAGTATTTT. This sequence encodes CASSVGMVGSDTQYF.

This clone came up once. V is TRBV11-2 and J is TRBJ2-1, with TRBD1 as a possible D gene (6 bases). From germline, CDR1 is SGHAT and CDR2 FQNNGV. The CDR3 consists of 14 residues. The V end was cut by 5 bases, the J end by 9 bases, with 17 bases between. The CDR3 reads CASSRDTGSAEQFF. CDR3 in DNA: TGTGCCAGCAGCCGGGACACTGGATCGGCTGAGCAGTTCTTC.

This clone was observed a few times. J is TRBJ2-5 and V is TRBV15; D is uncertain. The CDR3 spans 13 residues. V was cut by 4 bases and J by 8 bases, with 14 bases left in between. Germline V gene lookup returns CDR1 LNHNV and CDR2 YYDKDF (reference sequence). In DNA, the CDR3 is TGTGCCACCAGCAACAATTTTAGGGCTACCCAGTACTTC. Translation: CATSNNFRATQYF.

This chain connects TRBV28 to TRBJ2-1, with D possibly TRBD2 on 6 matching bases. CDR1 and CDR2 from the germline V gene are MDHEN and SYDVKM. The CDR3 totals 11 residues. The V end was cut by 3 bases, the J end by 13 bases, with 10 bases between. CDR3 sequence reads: CASSFLGGQFF. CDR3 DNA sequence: TGTGCCAGCAGTTTCCTGGGAGGCCAGTTCTTC.

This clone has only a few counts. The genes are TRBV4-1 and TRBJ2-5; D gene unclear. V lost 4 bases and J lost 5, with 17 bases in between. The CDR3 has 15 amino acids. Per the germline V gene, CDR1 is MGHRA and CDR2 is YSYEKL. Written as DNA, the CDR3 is TGCGCCAGCAGCCTTACCCCTGCCCCCCAGGAGACCCAGTACTTC. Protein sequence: CASSLTPAPQETQYF.

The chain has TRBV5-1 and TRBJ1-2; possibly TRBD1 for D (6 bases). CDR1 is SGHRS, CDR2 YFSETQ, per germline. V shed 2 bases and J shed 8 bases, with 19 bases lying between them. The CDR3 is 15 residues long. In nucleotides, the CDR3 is TGCGCCAGCAGCTTCCGGGACACGGAACAGAGGGGCTACACCTTC. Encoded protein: CASSFRDTEQRGYTF. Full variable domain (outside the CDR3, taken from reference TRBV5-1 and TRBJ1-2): KAGVTQTPRYLIKTRGQQVTLSCSPISGHRSVSWYQQTPGQGLQFLFEYFSETQRNKGNFPGRFSGRQFSNSRSEMNVSTLELGDSALYLCASSFRDTEQRGYTFGSGTRLTVV.